These 21 T cell receptor beta chains were sequenced from one sample in a study of T-cell memory formation after mild COVID-19. MiXCR, run by TCRdb on the 5' RACE reads, gives a single entry per CDR3 protein. Of around 450,000 distinct CDR3 sequences in the sample, 24% are singletons; the top ten hold around 8.8%. The sample comprised PBMCs or a T cell subset sorted from them (not recorded which). The receptors were sampled from an adult woman who had mild COVID-19 (a few samples of this study predate the infection). Cell type and time point are not known.

The V call is TRBV12-3 or TRBV12-4, the J call TRBJ2-4; D call uncertain. There are 14 residues in the CDR3. Trimming cost V 3 bases and J 0 bases, with 6 bases left between them. The CDR3 DNA reads as TGTGCCAGCAGTTTTGACACAGCCAAAAACATTCAGTACTTC. Translation: CASSFDTAKNIQYF.

The sample holds a few counts of this clonotype. V usage is TRBV6-2 or TRBV6-3 and J usage is TRBJ2-5; 7 bases align to TRBD2. The CDR3 totals 15 residues. The germline V gene encodes CDR1 MNHEY and CDR2 SVGEGT. V trimming: 4 bases; J trimming: 4 bases; junction bases outside the gene matches: 9. The CDR3, as DNA: TGTGCCAGCAGTTCGACAGTCACGGGAGGAGAGACCCAGTACTTC. This codes for CASSSTVTGGETQYF.

The table lists this clonotype with a few counts. The V gene is TRBV7-9, the J gene TRBJ1-1; 7 bases line up with TRBD1. The germline gives CDR1 SEHNR, CDR2 FQNEAQ (reference sequence). The CDR3 runs 16 residues. The V gene end was trimmed by 1 base and the J gene end by 2 bases; junction bases not matched to a gene: 7. CDR3 protein: CASSLGDSAPNTEAFF. CDR3 sequence (DNA): TGTGCCAGCAGCTTAGGGGACAGTGCTCCCAACACTGAAGCTTTCTTT.

The chain has TRBV7-8 and TRBJ1-1; 10 nucleotides agree with TRBD1. The length of the CDR3 is 15 residues. Germline-derived CDR1 and CDR2 are SGHVS and FQNEAQ. V was pared by 3 bases and J by 1 base, with 2 bases of the junction left unmatched. CDR3 region: CASSFRDRGNTEAFF. The CDR3 DNA reads TGTGCCAGCAGCTTCCGGGACAGGGGGAACACTGAAGCTTTCTTT.

This clonotype has only a few counts. The chain carries TRBV20-1 and TRBJ1-2, with TRBD1 matching 7 bases. V trimming: 5 bases; J trimming: 1 base; junction bases outside the gene matches: 10. CDR3 length equals 15 residues. Germline V CDR1 and CDR2: DFQATT, SNEGSKA (reference sequence). CDR3 coding DNA: TGCAGTGCTGTAGAGGGGGCACGGGTTAACTATGGCTACACCTTC. Translating it yields CSAVEGARVNYGYTF.

The gene calls are TRBV6-1 and TRBJ1-6; no reliable D call. Trimming removed 7 bases at V and 0 bases at J, with 13 bases between. The CDR3 contains 16 residues. Germline-derived CDR1 and CDR2 are MNHNS and SASEGT. CDR3 nucleotides: TGTGCCAGCATCACGGAGAGTAGCTCCTATAATTCACCCCTCCACTTT. The encoded protein is CASITESSSYNSPLHF.

This clonotype appeared a few times. V is TRBV5-1 and J is TRBJ2-5; 7 bases line up with TRBD1. V lost 5 bases and J lost 2; bases outside the gene matches: 6. Germline CDR1 SGHRS, CDR2 YFSETQ. The CDR3 is 14 residues long. For the CDR3, the DNA is TGCGCCAGCAGTTACCAGGGACAGCAAGAGACCCAGTACTTC. Amino acid sequence: CASSYQGQQETQYF.

This sequence joins TRBV7-2 and TRBJ2-6, with D unclear. In germline, CDR1 is SGHTA, CDR2 FQGNSA. V was cut by 2 bases and J by 0 bases, with 11 bases left in between. CDR3 size: 17 residues. CDR3 DNA sequence: TGTGCCAGCAGCTTACTTTGGCCGACCTCTGGGGCCAACGTCCTGACTTTC. The encoded protein is CASSLLWPTSGANVLTF.

This clonotype was counted between two and nine times. The J gene is TRBJ1-2, the V gene TRBV7-2; no reliable D call. V was shortened by 1 base and J by 8 bases, with 14 bases between the two germline ends. From germline, CDR1 is SGHTA and CDR2 FQGNSA. The CDR3 is made up of 14 amino acids. DNA for the CDR3: TGTGCCAGCAGCTTAGTGGCCGGACCGGGGGGCTACACCTTC. It translates to CASSLVAGPGGYTF.

The chain joins TRBV5-1 to TRBJ2-3; 9 bases are a match to TRBD2. V lost 5 bases, J lost 4 bases, and 8 bases stayed unmatched. The germline gives CDR1 SGHRS, CDR2 YFSETQ. The CDR3 extends over 15 amino acids. This CDR3 reads CASSGAGGVADTQYF. The DNA for the CDR3 is TGCGCCAGCAGTGGAGCGGGAGGTGTGGCAGATACGCAGTATTTT.

The chain employs TRBV2 and TRBJ1-1, with D tentatively TRBD1 (6 bases). The CDR3 loop spans 15 amino acids. Germline V gene sequence: CDR1 SNHLY, CDR2 FYNNEI. The ends were cut back, 1 base at V and 4 bases at J, with 13 bases in the middle. CDR3 in DNA: TGTGCCAGCAGTGAAGAATTCCGAGGGGGCACTGAAGCTTTCTTT. Amino acid sequence: CASSEEFRGGTEAFF.

The table lists this clonotype with a few counts. The gene calls are TRBV15 and TRBJ2-5; possible D gene TRBD2, 6 bases. Germline V gene data show CDR1 as LNHNV and CDR2 as YYDKDF (reference sequence). The CDR3 length is 12 residues. The V end lost 8 bases, the J end lost 2 bases, and 9 bases lay between the germline ends. The CDR3 region has the DNA TGTGCCACCGCACGGGGGCAAGAGACCCAGTACTTC. It codes for CATARGQETQYF.

This clonotype was seen a handful of times. The gene calls are TRBV12-3 or TRBV12-4 and TRBJ2-1; D may be TRBD1 (6 bases). The CDR3 contains 15 residues. Trimming removed 5 bases at V and 1 base at J, with 12 bases between. The CDR3 protein is CASSKLGGSYNEQFF. DNA of the CDR3: TGTGCCAGCAGTAAATTAGGGGGATCCTACAATGAGCAGTTCTTC.

This clonotype has just a few counts. The rearrangement uses TRBV6-4 and TRBJ2-2; D not resolved. Germline values: CDR1 MRHNA, CDR2 SNTAGT. The CDR3 is 13 residues long. Trimming took 8 bases from V and 0 from J, leaving 7 bases between them. The CDR3 sequence is CASWSPNTGELFF. DNA for the CDR3: TGTGCCAGCTGGAGTCCGAACACCGGGGAGCTGTTTTTT.

The chain joins TRBV20-1 to TRBJ1-4; D might be TRBD1 (5 bases). Per germline, CDR1 DFQATT and CDR2 SNEGSKA (reference sequence). The CDR3 has 15 amino acids. V dropped 3 bases and J dropped 8 bases, with 19 bases sitting between them. In nucleotides, the CDR3 is TGCAGTGCTAGGTCACAGGTTCGGGCAGGCGAAAAACTGTTTTTT. Protein product: CSARSQVRAGEKLFF.

This clonotype was counted at least ten times. The CDR3 region has the DNA TGCGCCAGCAGCGAGGGACAGCCCGGGGAGCTGTTTTTT. This sequence encodes CASSEGQPGELFF. This rearrangement joins TRBV5-1 to TRBJ2-2; 7 positions agree with TRBD1. Germline V gene sequence: CDR1 SGHRS, CDR2 YFSETQ. Germline trimming cut 4 bases from V and 6 bases from J; bases unmatched to any gene: 3. The CDR3 is 13 residues long.

The rearrangement uses TRBV27 and TRBJ2-3, with D unresolved. Germline V gives CDR1 MNHEY, CDR2 SMNVEV (reference sequence). The CDR3 is 14 amino acids. Trimming cost V 3 bases and J 6 bases, with 13 bases left between them. The CDR3 bases are TGTGCCAGCAGTTTTATTGGGGTTGCTGATACGCAGTATTTT. Its protein is CASSFIGVADTQYF.

This chain connects TRBV12-3 or TRBV12-4 to TRBJ1-5; D is ambiguous. This CDR3 region has 13 residues. V shed 4 bases and J shed 4 bases, with 8 bases lying between them. CDR3 nucleotide sequence: TGTGCCAGCAGTTCACACGGTAATCAGCCCCAGCATTTT. Translating it yields CASSSHGNQPQHF.

This chain connects TRBV12-3 or TRBV12-4 to TRBJ2-7; 7 nucleotides align to TRBD1. J gave up 2 bases and V 5 bases, and 6 bases lay outside the gene matches. This CDR3 region has 14 residues. In DNA form, the CDR3 reads TGTGCCAGCAGTAGAAGGGACAGCCCCTACGAGCAGTACTTC. It yields the protein CASSRRDSPYEQYF.

The chain is built from TRBV20-1 and TRBJ2-6; the D gene is possibly TRBD2 (6 bases). Per germline, CDR1 DFQATT and CDR2 SNEGSKA (reference sequence). The CDR3 sequence is 18 residues long. Trimming cost V 1 base and J 0 bases, with 16 bases left between them. CDR3 nucleotides: TGCAGTGCTAGAGTTGGCGGGGCGCCGGGCTCTGGGGCCAACGTCCTGACTTTC. Its protein is CSARVGGAPGSGANVLTF.

The chain uses TRBV20-1 and TRBJ2-7; either TRBD1 or TRBD2 may supply D (5 bases each). The length of the CDR3 is 11 residues. The V end was cut by 4 bases, the J end by 4 bases, with 8 bases between. Germline CDR1 is DFQATT and CDR2 is SNEGSKA (reference sequence). CDR3 amino acids: CSATGPYEQYF. The CDR3 nucleotides are TGCAGTGCTACGGGACCTTACGAGCAGTACTTC.